This is a list of T cell receptor beta chains from one sample in a study of T cells in tuberculosis. Clones were read by immunoSEQ multiplex PCR, and TCRdb kept only the in-frame ones, dropping some. The repertoire includes roughly 33,000 clones, approximately 93% of them detected once, and over 2% sits in the top ten. The sequenced sample was PBMCs. The receptors here all came from a donor aged 10-35 years with latent tuberculosis or without tuberculosis infection. Both conserved end residues are part of each CDR3. The D gene is left open where the match is weak. Rows may omit the clone size; those that give it use once, few, many or a size class.

clone_size: .; d_call: TRBD1; j_call: TRBJ2-5; v_call: TRBV5-6; cdr3_nt: TGTGCCAGCAGCTCCCGGGGACAGGAGACCCAGTACTTC; cdr3_aa: CASSSRGQETQYF
clone_size: .; d_call: TRBD1; j_call: TRBJ1-4; v_call: TRBV7-2; cdr3_nt: TGTGCCAGCAGCCCGGGACAGGGATGGAAAAAAAAACTGTTTTTT; cdr3_aa: CASSPGQGWKKKLFF
clone_size: .; d_call: TRBD1; j_call: TRBJ2-7; v_call: TRBV27; cdr3_nt: TGTGCCAGCAGTTTTGGGACAGCCTACGAGCAGTACTTC; cdr3_aa: CASSFGTAYEQYF
clone_size: .; d_call: TRBD1; j_call: TRBJ2-7; v_call: TRBV9; cdr3_nt: TGTGCCAGCAGCTCAGGGACAGGGGCCTACGAGCAGTACTTC; cdr3_aa: CASSSGTGAYEQYF
clone_size: .; d_call: TRBD1; j_call: TRBJ1-2; v_call: TRBV5-6; cdr3_nt: TGTGCCAGCAGCTTCCGGGACAGAGGATACTATGGCTACACCTTC; cdr3_aa: CASSFRDRGYYGYTF
clone_size: .; d_call: TRBD2; j_call: TRBJ2-3; v_call: TRBV19; cdr3_nt: TGTGCCAGTAGTATTGGGGGGGACCTAACGGACCCAGATACGCAGTATTTT; cdr3_aa: CASSIGGDLTDPDTQYF
clone_size: once; d_call: .; j_call: TRBJ1-2; v_call: TRBV9; cdr3_nt: TGTGCCAGCAGCGCGCGGGGGGATGACGCTGGCTACACCTTC; cdr3_aa: CASSARGDDAGYTF
clone_size: .; d_call: .; j_call: TRBJ2-7; v_call: TRBV9; cdr3_nt: TGTGCCAGCAGCGTAGGCGGTAGCGGCACCTACGAGCAGTACTTC; cdr3_aa: CASSVGGSGTYEQYF
clone_size: once; d_call: TRBD1; j_call: TRBJ2-1; v_call: TRBV7-2; cdr3_nt: TGTGCCAGCAGTTTTAACCCCGGGACAGAGTACAATGAGCAGTTCTTC; cdr3_aa: CASSFNPGTEYNEQFF
clone_size: .; d_call: TRBD2; j_call: TRBJ2-3; v_call: TRBV27; cdr3_nt: TGTGCCAGCAGAAAGACTAGCGGGAGGGCCATACAACATACGCAGTATTTT; cdr3_aa: CASRKTSGRAIQHTQYF
clone_size: .; d_call: .; j_call: TRBJ2-1; v_call: TRBV6-1; cdr3_nt: TGTGCCAGCAGTGGAGGCGGGGAAGCCGATGAGCAGTTCTTC; cdr3_aa: CASSGGGEADEQFF
clone_size: .; d_call: .; j_call: TRBJ2-2; v_call: TRBV7-3; cdr3_nt: TGTGCCAGCAGCTCCGGGACATTTAACACCGGGGAGCTGTTTTTT; cdr3_aa: CASSSGTFNTGELFF
clone_size: once; d_call: TRBD2; j_call: TRBJ2-2; v_call: TRBV6-4; cdr3_nt: TGTGCCAGCAGTGACGGGGGGGCCGGGGAGCTGTTTTTT; cdr3_aa: CASSDGGAGELFF
clone_size: .; d_call: .; j_call: TRBJ1-4; v_call: TRBV7-2; cdr3_nt: TGTGCCAGCAGCTTAGCTCGGGGTTTCTGGGAAAAACTGTTTTTT; cdr3_aa: CASSLARGFWEKLFF